This T cell receptor beta chain was observed in a study of T cells in Graves' hyperthyroidism and ophthalmopathy. Germline-derived CDR1 and CDR2 are SGHVS and FNYEAQ. With V trimmed by 5 bases and J by 2 bases, 3 bases remained unmatched. This CDR3 is 14 amino acids long. Overall study results and limits: The blood repertoire included most of the expanded thyroid clonotypes above 0.001.

Based on clinical symptoms, serum thyroxine and TRAb, thyroid ultrasound and orbital computed tomography, diagnoses were reached. In this sample, this clonotype turned up many times. Its antigen remains unknown. The CDR3 regions of TCR beta were amplified from RNA transcripts. In the first-round RT-PCR of the TCR CDR3, the HTBI primer set was used. TCRdb called the multiplex PCR reads again in MiXCR, with one record for every CDR3 protein. The data hold approximately 640,000 distinct CDR3 sequences, with about 17% observed a single time. Sequencing was carried out using blood. The chain has TRBV7-6 and TRBJ2-1; 7 bases fit TRBD2. This receptor was identified in a woman aged 25 to 39 with Graves' hyperthyroidism. CDR3 in DNA: TGTGCCAGCAGCGCGAGCGGGGCCTACAATGAGCAGTTCTTC. This sequence encodes CASSASGAYNEQFF.